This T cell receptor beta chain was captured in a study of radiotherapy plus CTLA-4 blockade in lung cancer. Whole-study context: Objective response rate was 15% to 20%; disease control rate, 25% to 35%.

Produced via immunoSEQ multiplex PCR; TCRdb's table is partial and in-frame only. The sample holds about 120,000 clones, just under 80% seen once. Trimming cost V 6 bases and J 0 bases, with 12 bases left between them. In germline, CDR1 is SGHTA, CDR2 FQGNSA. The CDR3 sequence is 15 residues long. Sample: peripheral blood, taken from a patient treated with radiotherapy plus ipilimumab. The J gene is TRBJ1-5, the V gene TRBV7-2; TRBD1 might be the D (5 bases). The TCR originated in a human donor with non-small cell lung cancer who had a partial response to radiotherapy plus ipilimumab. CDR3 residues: CASRIQVYSNQPQHF. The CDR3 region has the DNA TGTGCCAGCAGAATACAGGTGTATAGCAATCAGCCCCAGCATTTT.